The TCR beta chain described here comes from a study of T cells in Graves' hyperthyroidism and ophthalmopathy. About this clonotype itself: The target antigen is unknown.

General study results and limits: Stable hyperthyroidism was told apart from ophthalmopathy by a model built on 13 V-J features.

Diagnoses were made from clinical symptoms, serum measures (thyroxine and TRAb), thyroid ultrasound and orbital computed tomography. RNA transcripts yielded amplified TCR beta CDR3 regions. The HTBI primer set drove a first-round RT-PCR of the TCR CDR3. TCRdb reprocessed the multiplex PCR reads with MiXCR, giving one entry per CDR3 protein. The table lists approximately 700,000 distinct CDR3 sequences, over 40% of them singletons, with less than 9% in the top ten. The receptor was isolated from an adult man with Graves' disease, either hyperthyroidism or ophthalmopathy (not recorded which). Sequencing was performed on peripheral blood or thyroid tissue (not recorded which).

The CDR3 DNA sequence: TGTGCCAGCAACAGGGAGTATGGTTCACCCCTCCACTTT. This encodes CASNREYGSPLHF. The chain has TRBV6-2 or TRBV6-3 and TRBJ1-6, with D maybe TRBD1 (6 bases). Germline V gene data show CDR1 as MNHEY and CDR2 as SVGEGT. This CDR3 has 13 residues. V dropped 7 bases and J dropped 9 bases, with 13 bases sitting between them.